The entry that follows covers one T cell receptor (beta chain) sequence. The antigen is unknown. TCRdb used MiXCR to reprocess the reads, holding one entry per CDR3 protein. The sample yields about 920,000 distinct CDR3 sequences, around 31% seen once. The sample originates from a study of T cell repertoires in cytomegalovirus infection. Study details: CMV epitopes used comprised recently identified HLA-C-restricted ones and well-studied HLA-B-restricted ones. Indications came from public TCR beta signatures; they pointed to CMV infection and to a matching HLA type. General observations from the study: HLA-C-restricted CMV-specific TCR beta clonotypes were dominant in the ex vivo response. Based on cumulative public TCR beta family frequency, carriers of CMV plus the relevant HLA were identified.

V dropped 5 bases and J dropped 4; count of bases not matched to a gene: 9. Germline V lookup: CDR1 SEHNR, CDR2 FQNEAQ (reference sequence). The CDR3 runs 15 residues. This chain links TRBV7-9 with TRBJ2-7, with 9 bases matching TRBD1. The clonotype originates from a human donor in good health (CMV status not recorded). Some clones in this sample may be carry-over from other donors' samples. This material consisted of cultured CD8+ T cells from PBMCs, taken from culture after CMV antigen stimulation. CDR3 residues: CASSVPGQGSYEQYF. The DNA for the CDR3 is TGTGCCAGCAGCGTCCCGGGACAGGGATCATACGAGCAGTACTTC.